Each of the 8 T cell receptor beta chains below was sequenced from the same sample in a study of T cell clonotyping in hematopoietic cell transplantation (dated by TCRdb to the early 2020s). Libraries were made using the immunoSEQ multiplex PCR assay. TCRdb stores this immuneACCESS table with in-frame sequences only. Part of the clones is absent; in the studies checked, under half of the shortfall reflects unresolved V genes, and no reason is known for the rest. The sample table records fewer than 100,000 clones; about 96% of these occur just once. Together, the top ten hold roughly 1.5% of the sample. Per the publication, the time point label means: recipient sample about 28 days before transplant, after cytoreduction. The sample in question was peripheral blood mononuclear cells, obtained before stem cell transplant. The origin of the receptors is a woman between 50 and 59 years old with acute myeloid leukemia. Some clones in this sample may be carry-over from other donors' samples.

The chain has TRBV6-5 and TRBJ2-3; a possible D gene is TRBD1 (6 bases). CDR1 is MNHEY and CDR2 is SVGAGI in the germline V gene. The CDR3 runs to 15 residues. V was trimmed by 7 bases and J by 6 bases, leaving 20 bases between them. The CDR3 DNA reads TGTGCCAGCATCCCGGACAGCACTAATTCTGATACGCAGTATTTT. Translation: CASIPDSTNSDTQYF.

This sequence joins TRBV11-2 and TRBJ1-2, with TRBD1 matching 10 bases. This CDR3 contains 14 residues. From germline, CDR1 is SGHAT and CDR2 FQNNGV. With V trimmed by 3 bases and J by 7 bases, 5 bases remained unmatched. The CDR3 DNA is TGTGCCAGCAGCTTGGGACAGGGGCTGTTTGGCTACACCTTC. Translated: CASSLGQGLFGYTF.

The V gene is TRBV5-1, the J gene TRBJ2-3; TRBD2 matches 10 bases. Germline lookup yields CDR1 SGHRS and CDR2 YFSETQ. This CDR3 contains 14 residues. With 6 bases clipped from V and 4 bases from J, the junction kept 5 bases outside the gene matches. The CDR3 here is CASNQRGGPDTQYF. The CDR3 nucleotides read TGCGCCAGCAACCAGCGGGGGGGGCCAGATACGCAGTATTTT.

V gene TRBV4-1 combines with J gene TRBJ1-4, with 8 bases that match TRBD1. From germline, CDR1 is MGHRA and CDR2 YSYEKL. V shed 3 bases and J 7 bases; nucleotides not matched to a gene: 16. This CDR3 has 18 residues. The CDR3 protein is CASSQTTPRTGYTEKLFF. The CDR3 DNA reads as TGCGCCAGCAGCCAGACGACACCTAGGACAGGGTATACTGAAAAACTGTTTTTT.

The rearrangement links TRBV2 to TRBJ2-7; 11 positions agree with TRBD2. The CDR3 totals 16 residues. Germline V gives CDR1 SNHLY, CDR2 FYNNEI. V dropped 6 bases and J dropped 4; count of bases not matched to a gene: 11. This chain's CDR3 is CASRRLAGNPLYEQYF. Here the CDR3 DNA reads TGTGCCAGCAGACGACTAGCGGGAAATCCTTTGTACGAGCAGTACTTC.

This rearrangement joins TRBV15 to TRBJ1-3; no clear D. Trimming shortened V by 3 bases and J by 4 bases, and 4 bases separated the two germline ends. Germline V gives CDR1 LNHNV, CDR2 YYDKDF (reference sequence). The CDR3 runs to 12 residues. The chain's CDR3 is CATSREGNTIYF. In DNA form, the CDR3 reads TGTGCCACCAGCAGGGAAGGAAACACCATATATTTT.

Concerning this clone itself: The same CDR3 can be traced to other DNA sequences in this sample. The J gene is TRBJ2-7, the V gene TRBV5-1; weak D call: TRBD2 (6 bases). Trimming took 2 bases from V and 0 from J, leaving 9 bases between them. The CDR3 contains 14 residues. Germline V CDR1 and CDR2: SGHRS, YFSETQ. The CDR3 bases are TGCGCCAGCAGCTTACAGACTAGCTCCTACGAGCAGTACTTC. This gives the protein CASSLQTSSYEQYF.

This clone was seen just once. V is TRBV27 and J is TRBJ2-7, with D unclear. V dropped 5 bases and J dropped 2 bases, with 13 bases sitting between them. Germline assignment: CDR1 MNHEY and CDR2 SMNVEV (reference sequence). The CDR3 extends over 14 amino acids. The CDR3 spells CASSLLPQAYEQYF. The CDR3, as DNA: TGTGCCAGCAGTCTTCTCCCACAAGCCTACGAGCAGTACTTC.